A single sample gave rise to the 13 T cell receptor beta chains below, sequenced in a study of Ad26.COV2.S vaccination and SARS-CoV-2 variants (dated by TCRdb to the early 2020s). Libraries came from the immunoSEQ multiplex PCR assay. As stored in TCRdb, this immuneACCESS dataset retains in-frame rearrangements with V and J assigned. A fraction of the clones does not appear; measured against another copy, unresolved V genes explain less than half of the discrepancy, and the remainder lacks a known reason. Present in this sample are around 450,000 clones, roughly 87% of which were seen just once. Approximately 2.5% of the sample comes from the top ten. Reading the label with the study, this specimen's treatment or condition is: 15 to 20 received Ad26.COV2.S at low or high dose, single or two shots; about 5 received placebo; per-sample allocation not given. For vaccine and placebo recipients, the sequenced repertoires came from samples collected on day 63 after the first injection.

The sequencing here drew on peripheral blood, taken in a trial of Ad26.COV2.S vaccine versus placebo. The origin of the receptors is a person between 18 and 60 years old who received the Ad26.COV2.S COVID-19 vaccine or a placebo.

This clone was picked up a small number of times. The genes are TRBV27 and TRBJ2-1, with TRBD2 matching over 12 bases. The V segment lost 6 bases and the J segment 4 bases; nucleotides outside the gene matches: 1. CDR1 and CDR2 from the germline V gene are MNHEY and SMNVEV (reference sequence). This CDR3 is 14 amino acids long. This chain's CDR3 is CASRGTSGYNEQFF. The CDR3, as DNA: TGTGCCAGCAGGGGGACTAGCGGGTACAATGAGCAGTTCTTC.

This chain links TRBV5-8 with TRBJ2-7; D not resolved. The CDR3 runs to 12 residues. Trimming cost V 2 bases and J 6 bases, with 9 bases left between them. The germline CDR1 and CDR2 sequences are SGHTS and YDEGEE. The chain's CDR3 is CASSFVLSEQYV. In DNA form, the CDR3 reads TGTGCCAGCAGCTTTGTCTTGTCCGAGCAGTACGTC.

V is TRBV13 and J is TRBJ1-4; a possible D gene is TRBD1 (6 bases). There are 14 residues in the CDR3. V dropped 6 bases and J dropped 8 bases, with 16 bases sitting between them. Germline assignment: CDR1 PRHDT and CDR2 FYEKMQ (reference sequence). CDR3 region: CASRDSGTSEKLFF. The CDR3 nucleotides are TGTGCCAGCAGAGACTCCGGGACAAGCGAAAAACTGTTTTTT.

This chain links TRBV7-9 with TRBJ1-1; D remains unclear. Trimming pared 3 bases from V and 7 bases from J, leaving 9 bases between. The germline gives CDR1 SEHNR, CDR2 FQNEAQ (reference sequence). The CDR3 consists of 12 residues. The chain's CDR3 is CASSLARVEAFF. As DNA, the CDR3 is TGTGCCAGCAGCTTGGCGAGGGTTGAAGCTTTCTTT.

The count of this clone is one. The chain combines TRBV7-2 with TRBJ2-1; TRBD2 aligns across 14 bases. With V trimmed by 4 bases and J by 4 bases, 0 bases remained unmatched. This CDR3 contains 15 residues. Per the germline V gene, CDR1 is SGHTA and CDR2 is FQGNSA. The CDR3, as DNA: TGTGCCAGCAGCTGGACTAGCGGGAGGTACAATGAGCAGTTCTTC. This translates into CASSWTSGRYNEQFF.

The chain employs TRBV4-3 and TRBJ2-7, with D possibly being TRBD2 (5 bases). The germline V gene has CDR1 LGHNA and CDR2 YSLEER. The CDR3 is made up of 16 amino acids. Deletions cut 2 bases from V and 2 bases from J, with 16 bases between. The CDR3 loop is CASSQSLRELAYEQYF. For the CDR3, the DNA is TGCGCCAGCAGCCAATCCCTAAGGGAGCTCGCCTACGAGCAGTACTTC.

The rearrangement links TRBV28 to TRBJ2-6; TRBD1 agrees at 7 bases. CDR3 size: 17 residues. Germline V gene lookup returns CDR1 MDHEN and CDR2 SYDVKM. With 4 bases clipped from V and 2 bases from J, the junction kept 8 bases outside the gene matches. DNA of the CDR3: TGTGCCAGCAGTTCGCCGGGACAGCGAGCTGGGGCCAACGTCCTGACTTTC. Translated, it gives CASSSPGQRAGANVLTF.

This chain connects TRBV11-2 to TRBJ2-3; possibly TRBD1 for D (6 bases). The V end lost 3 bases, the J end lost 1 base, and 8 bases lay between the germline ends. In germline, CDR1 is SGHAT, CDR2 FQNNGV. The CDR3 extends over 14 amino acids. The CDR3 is CASSFRQGTDTQYF. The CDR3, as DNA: TGTGCCAGCAGCTTCCGACAGGGCACAGATACGCAGTATTTT.

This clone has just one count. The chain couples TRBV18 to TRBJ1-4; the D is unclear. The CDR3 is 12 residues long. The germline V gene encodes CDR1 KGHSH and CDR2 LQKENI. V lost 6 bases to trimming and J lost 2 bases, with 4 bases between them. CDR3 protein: CASSPTNEKLFF. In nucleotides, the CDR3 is TGTGCCAGCTCGCCCACTAATGAAAAACTGTTTTTT.

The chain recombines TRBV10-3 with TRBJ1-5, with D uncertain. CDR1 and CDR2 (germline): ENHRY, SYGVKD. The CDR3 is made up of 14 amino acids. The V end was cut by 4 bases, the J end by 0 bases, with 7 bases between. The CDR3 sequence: CAISGLYSNQPQHF. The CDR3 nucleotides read TGTGCCATCAGTGGCTTATATAGCAATCAGCCCCAGCATTTT.

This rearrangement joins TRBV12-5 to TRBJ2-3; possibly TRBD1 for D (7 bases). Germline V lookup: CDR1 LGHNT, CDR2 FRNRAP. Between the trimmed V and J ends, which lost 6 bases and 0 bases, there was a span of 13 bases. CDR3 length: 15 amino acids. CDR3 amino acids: CASGTRGESTDTQYF. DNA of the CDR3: TGTGCTAGTGGGACCAGGGGGGAGAGCACAGATACGCAGTATTTT.

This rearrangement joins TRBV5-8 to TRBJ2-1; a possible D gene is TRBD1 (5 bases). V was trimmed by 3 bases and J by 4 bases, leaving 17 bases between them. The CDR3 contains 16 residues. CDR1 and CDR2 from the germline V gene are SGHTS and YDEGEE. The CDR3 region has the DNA TGTGCCAGCAGCTCGACGACAGCTACAAGGTACAATGAGCAGTTCTTC. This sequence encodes CASSSTTATRYNEQFF.

The chain's CDR3 is CASSRSVTLSNQPQHF. The CDR3, as DNA: TGTGCCAGTAGTAGGAGTGTGACCCTTAGCAATCAGCCCCAGCATTTT. The chain combines TRBV19 with TRBJ1-5, with unresolved D. The CDR3 totals 16 residues. Trimming shortened V by 4 bases and J by 0 bases, and 13 bases separated the two germline ends. Germline CDR1 LNHDA, CDR2 SQIVND (reference sequence).